The source of this TCR beta chain is a study of shared clonotypes between healthy human individuals (dated by TCRdb to 2018 to 2021). Background for the entire study: A couple of women and three men aged 18 to 49 years were included in the cohort. Between about 0.9 and 10 billion PBMCs per donor were obtained by leukapheresis. Libraries were prepared and TCR repertoires were sequenced by different laboratories using diverse techniques, in order to increase sequencing depth and limit assay-specific biases. The study deeply sequenced blood TCR repertoires of 5 or 6 healthy adults to estimate repertoire size and the extent of clonotype sharing between individuals. For each donor, CD4 naive and CD4 memory were each run on three plates, CD8 naive on two plates, and CD8 memory on one plate.

Taken from cysteine to phenylalanine, the CDR3 has 15 residues. Of all the DNA, just the CDR3 is kept, 45 bases in frame from base 1. The germline V gene supplies CDR1 ENHRY and CDR2 SYGVKD. After removal of 5 bases from V and 4 bases from J, the junction retains 7 bases not matched to a gene. Donors were healthy HIV-negative adults with no recently reported acute infections or vaccinations. Every donor was a Caucasian adult living in Nashville, Tennessee, USA. CD4+ T cells were enriched through magnetic negative selection, after which naive cells were positively selected on CD45RA and the remaining negative fraction served as the memory subset. Blood was collected by leukapheresis, and PBMCs were isolated by Ficoll-Histopaque density gradient centrifugation and then cryopreserved in liquid nitrogen vapor phase. Analytical flow cytometry was used to check the purity and quantity of every magnetically sorted T cell population. Each sorted fraction had its genomic DNA isolated and then quantified by UV absorbance on a Nanodrop 2000c.

General findings and caveats noted by the study authors: Sampling was limited to blood, and TCR repertoires in tissue likely differ from TCR repertoires in blood. Larger estimated clonotype richness was generally found for naive subsets than for memory subsets. Sharing across a few donors was observed for around 5% of naive CD4, under 4% of naive CD8, 2% to 2.5% of memory CD4, and approximately 0.41% of memory CD8 clonotypes. The genetic and exposure-history diversity represented was limited by the small number of donors. Compared with non-shared clonotypes, the clonotypes found in all four sorted-subset donors had higher generation probabilities. Even with the large sequencing depth, rarefaction of the sorted-subset datasets indicated that sequencing was incomplete. Pairwise subsampling led to the expectation that sequencing depth would affect the degree of clonotype sharing among donors.

TCR CDR3 regions were amplified from genomic DNA by multiplex PCR using the deep immunoSEQ assay. Genomic DNA extracted from each cell subset was distributed evenly over all wells of several immunoSEQ 96-well plates, and each plate served as one replicate. Each replicate PCR for sorted subsets received about 220 ng genomic DNA, equal to roughly 30,000 T cell genomes. Purified libraries were quantified with a Qubit 3.0 fluorometer, sized on a Bioanalyzer 2100, and re-quantified with the KAPA Library Quantification kit. Each immunoSEQ 96-well plate was sequenced on its own single-read 150-cycle Illumina NextSeq 550 flow cell. The paper's data handling went like this. Because only junctional sequences without quality scores were contained in the immunoSEQ output, filtering matching that applied to full-length reads could not be performed. To assign V/J genes and CDR3, sequences were annotated using PyIR, a Python wrapper for IgBLAST v1.9, with IMGT germline references. Reads were filtered out if the reads had weak V/J assignments (E-value above 1e-6), no CDR3, stop codons, out-of-frame junctions, or ambiguous translated residues. A V3J clonotype was defined by an identical inferred V gene, J gene, and CDR3 amino acid sequence. Percentage overlap between repertoires was calculated by dividing the number of shared unique clonotypes by the size of the smaller repertoire. Repertoire richness was assessed with RTK rarefaction, the Chao1 estimator, and Recon v2.1 estimates of unobserved clonotypes. OLGA was used to compute generation probabilities for all TCRbeta clonotypes that the gDNA method yielded from a handful of donors. The table was pulled from immuneACCESS by TCRdb, which kept in-frame rearrangements only. Such tables lose some clones; where checked, under half of the loss comes from unresolved V genes, and the rest has no known cause. That table supplies the V and J calls and clone size; D and trimming were determined from the DNA. The sample records a few million clones, more than 80% of which are singletons. About 0.39% of the sample is taken by the ten largest.

A remark on this clone: Its antigen specificity is not known. Per-base quality was not reported, and no clone a single base away is much larger than it.

The rearrangement combines TRBV10-3 with TRBJ2-3; the junction holds 9 bases that match TRBD2. The sequence came from a man younger than 30 in good health. Some clones in this sample may be carry-over from other donors' samples. The sequencing input was naive CD4+ T cells from PBMCs. The cell subset or site label on this specimen signifies: CD45RA+ positively selected. The DNA reads as follows: TGTGCCATCAGTTTCGGACTAGCGCGGCCAGATACGCAGTATTTT. Translated, this is CAISFGLARPDTQYF.